This TCR beta chain emerged from a study of PD-L1 blockade in urothelial cancer. Time point given: peripheral blood 6 weeks after treatment start. Some clones are missing from TCRdb's copy, which holds only in-frame ones; the method was immunoSEQ multiplex PCR. The data contain 45,000 to 60,000 clones, more than 70% of them singletons. The sequenced sample was PBMCs, obtained around atezolizumab (anti-PD-L1) treatment. This clonotype originated in a man in his fifties or sixties with urothelial cancer.

The CDR3: CASSSQTGLNQPQHF. In DNA form, the CDR3 reads TGTGCCAGCAGCTCTCAGACAGGGCTGAATCAGCCCCAGCATTTT. The V gene is TRBV7-8, the J gene TRBJ1-5; 7 bases agree with TRBD1. This CDR3 is 15 amino acids long. V shed 4 bases and J 4 bases; nucleotides not matched to a gene: 7. Germline V gene lookup returns CDR1 SGHVS and CDR2 FQNEAQ.